This T cell receptor beta chain appears in the sequencing data of a study of T cell changes during pregnancy in multiple sclerosis. Using immunoSEQ multiplex PCR, the repertoire was profiled, and TCRdb retains in-frame clones only, with some absent. This sample yields 100,000 or so clones, of which around 93% are seen a single time; 3.5% to 4.5% belongs to the top ten. The sequence came from a female donor with multiple sclerosis, enrolled in a pregnancy study. The starting material was peripheral blood, obtained in the first trimester of pregnancy.

As DNA, the CDR3 is TGTGCCAGCTCACCACCCCAGGATAACTATGGCTACACCTTC. Encoded protein: CASSPPQDNYGYTF. The genes are TRBV18 and TRBJ1-2, with D uncertain. The V end was cut by 0 bases, the J end by 1 base, with 6 bases between. The CDR3 is 14 amino acids. Per the germline V gene, CDR1 is KGHSH and CDR2 is LQKENI.